A selection of T cell receptor beta chains follows, all from one sample in a study of CD8+CD57+ T cells in acquired aplastic anemia. TCRdb reprocessed the reads with MiXCR, giving one entry per CDR3 protein. The sample shows around 170,000 distinct CDR3 sequences, roughly half of them seen only once. Sequenced input: sorted CD4+, CD8+, or CD8+CD57+ T cells (not recorded which) from PBMCs. The receptors originated from a human donor with aplastic anemia. Both conserved end residues are part of each CDR3. A D gene is named only where the DNA matches it firmly. The size of a clone is reported for some rows only, either as once, few or many, or as a class for expanded clones.

V	size	J	D	DNA	CDR3
TRBV6-1	many	TRBJ1-5	TRBD1	TGTGCCAGCAGTGATATCTTACAGGGGCAGGCTAGCAATCAGCCCCAGCATTTT	CASSDILQGQASNQPQHF
TRBV5-6	many	TRBJ1-2	-	TGTGCCAGCAGCTTGTCGGGGGTTTTGGGCTACACCTTC	CASSLSGVLGYTF
TRBV3-1	few	TRBJ1-1	-	TGTGCCAGCAGCCGTTTTGGGGGGCTCGGCACTGAAGCTTTCTTT	CASSRFGGLGTEAFF
TRBV2	many	TRBJ1-4	-	TGTGCCAGCAGCGGGCAGGTTCTTAATAATGAAAAACTGTTTTTT	CASSGQVLNNEKLFF
TRBV20-1	-	TRBJ2-7	-	TGCAGTGCTACAGGCAACTCCTACGAGCAGTACTTC	CSATGNSYEQYF
TRBV2	-	TRBJ1-1	-	TGTGCCAGCATTCTGGTCGGGGGGTCGGGACCTGAAGCTTTCTTT	CASILVGGSGPEAFF
TRBV2	-	TRBJ1-2	-	TGTGCCAGCAGAACAGGGTCAGGCTATGGCTACACCTTC	CASRTGSGYGYTF
TRBV9	many	TRBJ2-3	-	TGTGCCAGCAGCGTAGACCTCACAGATACGCAGTATTTT	CASSVDLTDTQYF
TRBV2	many	TRBJ1-1	-	TGTGCCAGCAGTGAACAGGGTTTTGGGGAAGCTTTCTTT	CASSEQGFGEAFF
TRBV2	-	TRBJ1-1	-	TGTGCCAGCAGTGAATTTGGGGGCGGGGAAGCTTTCTTT	CASSEFGGGEAFF
TRBV15	-	TRBJ2-7	TRBD1	TGTGCCACCAGCAACGGACAGGGGGCCTACGAGCAGTACTTC	CATSNGQGAYEQYF
TRBV24-1	-	TRBJ1-2	TRBD1	TGTGCCACCAGTGAGCCGGGACAGGGGCGGGCTGGCTACACCTTC	CATSEPGQGRAGYTF
TRBV10-3	-	TRBJ1-2	TRBD1	TGTGCCAGCAGTGCCCTTCGTAGACAGGGGATCTATGGCTACACCTTC	CASSALRRQGIYGYTF
TRBV19	-	TRBJ1-2	TRBD1	TGTGCCACCAGGGGGTTGACGGGCTATGGCTACACCTTC	CATRGLTGYGYTF
TRBV15	-	TRBJ1-2	-	TGTGCCACCAGCAGCTTCGGAGATTCTAACTATGGCTACACCTTC	CATSSFGDSNYGYTF
TRBV19	many	TRBJ1-1	TRBD1	TGTGCCAGTAGGCCCGCCGGACAGGGGGACAATTGGTACACTGAAGCTTTCTTT	CASRPAGQGDNWYTEAFF
TRBV25-1	-	TRBJ1-2	-	TGTGCCAGCAGTGAATTCTCAGGGAACTATGGCTACACCTTC	CASSEFSGNYGYTF
TRBV5-1	-	TRBJ2-1	TRBD1	TGCGCCAGCAGCGACGGACAGGGCACCTACAATGAGCAGTTCTTC	CASSDGQGTYNEQFF
TRBV20-1	once	TRBJ2-1	-	TGCAGTGCTAGAGCAGGGGATAGTGCAATCTCCTACAATGAGCAGTTCTTC	CSARAGDSAISYNEQFF
TRBV10-3	-	TRBJ2-1	TRBD2	TGTGCCATCAGTGAGTCCGTCGGGGGGGGTAATATGAATGAGCAGTTCTTC	CAISESVGGGNMNEQFF
TRBV5-1	-	TRBJ2-5	-	TGCGCCAGCAGCTTGGGTACCGGAGAGACCCAGTACTTC	CASSLGTGETQYF
TRBV7-2	-	TRBJ1-5	TRBD1	TGTGCCAGCAGCCCAGGACAGGGAAGACCCCAGCATTTT	CASSPGQGRPQHF
TRBV20-1	many	TRBJ1-6	TRBD1	TGCAGTGCTGACCGGGACAGGGATAATTCACCCCTCCACTTT	CSADRDRDNSPLHF
TRBV10-1	-	TRBJ1-3	-	TGCGCCAGCAGGTTGCGGGAAGGAAACACCATATATTTT	CASRLREGNTIYF
TRBV6-1	-	TRBJ1-5	-	TGTGCCAGCACGACAGGTTCTCATCAGCCCCAGCATTTT	CASTTGSHQPQHF
TRBV4-2	-	TRBJ2-5	-	TGTGCCAGCAGCCAAGAACTTATAAAAGAGACCCAGTACTTC	CASSQELIKETQYF
TRBV19	-	TRBJ1-5	TRBD1	TGTGCCAGTACAGGACAGGGGAGTCAGCCCCAGCATTTT	CASTGQGSQPQHF
TRBV18	few	TRBJ1-5	TRBD1	TGTGCCAGCTCACCACCGGGACAGGGTAGTCAGCCCCAGCATTTT	CASSPPGQGSQPQHF
TRBV11-1	few	TRBJ2-4	-	TGTGCCAGCAGCCCCCAAGCCAAAAACATTCAGTACTTC	CASSPQAKNIQYF